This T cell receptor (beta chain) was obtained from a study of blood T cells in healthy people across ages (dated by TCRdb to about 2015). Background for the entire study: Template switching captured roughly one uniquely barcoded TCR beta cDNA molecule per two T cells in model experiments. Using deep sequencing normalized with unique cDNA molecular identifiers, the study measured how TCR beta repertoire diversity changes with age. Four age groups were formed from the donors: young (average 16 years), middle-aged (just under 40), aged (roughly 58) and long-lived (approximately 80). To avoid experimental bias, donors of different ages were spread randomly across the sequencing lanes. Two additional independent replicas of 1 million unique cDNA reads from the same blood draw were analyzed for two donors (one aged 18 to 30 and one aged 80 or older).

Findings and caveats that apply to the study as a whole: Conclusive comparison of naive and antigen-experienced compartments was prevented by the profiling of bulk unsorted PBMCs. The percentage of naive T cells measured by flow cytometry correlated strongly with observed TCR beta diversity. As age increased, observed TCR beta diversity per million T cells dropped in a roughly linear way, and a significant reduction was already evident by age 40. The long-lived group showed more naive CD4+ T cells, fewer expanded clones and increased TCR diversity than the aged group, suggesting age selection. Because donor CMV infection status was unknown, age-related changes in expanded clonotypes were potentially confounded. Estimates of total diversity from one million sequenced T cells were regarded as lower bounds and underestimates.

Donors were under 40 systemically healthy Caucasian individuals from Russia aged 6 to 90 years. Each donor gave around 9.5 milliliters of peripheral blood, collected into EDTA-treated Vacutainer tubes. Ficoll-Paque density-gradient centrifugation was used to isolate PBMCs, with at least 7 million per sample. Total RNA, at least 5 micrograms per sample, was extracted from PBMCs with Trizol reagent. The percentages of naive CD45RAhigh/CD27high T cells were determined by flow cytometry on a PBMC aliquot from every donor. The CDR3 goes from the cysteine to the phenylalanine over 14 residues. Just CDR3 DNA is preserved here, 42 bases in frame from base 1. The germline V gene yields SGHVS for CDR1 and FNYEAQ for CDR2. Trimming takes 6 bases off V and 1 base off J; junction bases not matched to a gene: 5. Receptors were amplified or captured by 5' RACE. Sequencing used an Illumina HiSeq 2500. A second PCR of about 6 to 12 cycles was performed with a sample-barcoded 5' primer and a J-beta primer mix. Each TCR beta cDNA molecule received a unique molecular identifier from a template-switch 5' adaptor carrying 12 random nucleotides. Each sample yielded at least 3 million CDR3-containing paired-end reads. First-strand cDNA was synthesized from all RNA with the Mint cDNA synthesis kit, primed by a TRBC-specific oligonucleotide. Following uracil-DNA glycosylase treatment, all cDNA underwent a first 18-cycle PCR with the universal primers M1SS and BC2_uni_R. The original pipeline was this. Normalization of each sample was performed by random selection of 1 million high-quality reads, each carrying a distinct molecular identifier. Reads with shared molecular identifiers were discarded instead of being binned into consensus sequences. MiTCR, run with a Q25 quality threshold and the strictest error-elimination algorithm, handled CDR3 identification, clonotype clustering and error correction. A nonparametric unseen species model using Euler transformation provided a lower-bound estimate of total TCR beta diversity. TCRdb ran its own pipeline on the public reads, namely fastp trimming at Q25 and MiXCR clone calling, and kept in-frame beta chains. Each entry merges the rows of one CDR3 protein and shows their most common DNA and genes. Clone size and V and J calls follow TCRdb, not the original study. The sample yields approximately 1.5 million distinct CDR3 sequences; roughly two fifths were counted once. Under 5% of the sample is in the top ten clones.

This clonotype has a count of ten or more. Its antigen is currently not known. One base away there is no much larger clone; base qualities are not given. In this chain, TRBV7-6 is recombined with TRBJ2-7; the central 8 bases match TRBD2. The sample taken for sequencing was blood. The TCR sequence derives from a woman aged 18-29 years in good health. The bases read TGTGCCAGCAGTGCCGGGACTAGTTCCTACGAGCAGTACTTC. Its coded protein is CASSAGTSSYEQYF.